The 21 T cell receptor beta chains in this list originate from one sample, sequenced in a study of blood T cell repertoires in COVID-19. Sequenced by immunoSEQ multiplex PCR; TCRdb stores in-frame clones only, minus some. This sample yields about 200,000 clones, of which 65% to 80% are seen a single time; around a sixth belongs to the top ten. Sequencing was performed on PBMCs or T cells enriched from blood (not recorded which). The receptors stem from a woman aged 50 to 65 with acute COVID-19.

This clone showed up just a few times. V gene TRBV3-1 (or the pseudogene TRBV3-2) combines with J gene TRBJ1-2; 10 nucleotides match TRBD1. Germline V gene sequence: CDR1 LGHDT, CDR2 YNNKEL (reference sequence). The CDR3 runs 15 residues. Trimming removed 1 base from V and 1 base from J; junction bases left unmatched: 0. CDR3 nucleotide sequence: TGTGCCAGCAGCCAAGGGGACAGGGGTAACTATGGCTACACCTTC. This codes for CASSQGDRGNYGYTF.

The V gene is TRBV5-4, the J gene TRBJ1-1; TRBD1 might be the D (5 bases). Between the trimmed V and J ends, which lost 1 base and 1 base, there was a span of 11 bases. In germline, CDR1 is SGHNT, CDR2 YYREEE (reference sequence). The CDR3 totals 15 residues. CDR3 DNA sequence: TGTGCCAGCAGCTTGCTAGGGGCTCCGAACACTGAAGCTTTCTTT. Translated, it gives CASSLLGAPNTEAFF.

The chain couples TRBV6-5 to TRBJ2-1, with 8 nucleotides matching TRBD2. This CDR3 has 15 amino acids. Trimming at V came to 2 bases and at J to 7 bases, leaving 7 bases not matched to a gene. Germline V CDR1 and CDR2: MNHEY, SVGAGI. CDR3 DNA sequence: TGTGCCAGCAGTTACGCGGGGGGAAGCTGGAATGAGCAGTTCTTC. Translating gives CASSYAGGSWNEQFF.

This clone has only one observation. The chain couples TRBV18 to TRBJ1-1; 7 nucleotides align to TRBD1. The CDR3 runs 13 residues. Germline trimming cut 7 bases from V and 1 base from J; bases unmatched to any gene: 3. In germline, CDR1 is KGHSH, CDR2 LQKENI. CDR3: CASYRGPNTEAFF. Written as DNA, the CDR3 is TGTGCCAGCTACAGGGGACCGAACACTGAAGCTTTCTTT. The full variable domain, completed using reference TRBV18 and TRBJ1-1, is NAGVMQNPRHLVRRRGQEARLRCSPMKGHSHVYWYRQLPEEGLKFMVYLQKENIIDESGMPKERFSAEFPKEGPSILRIQQVVRGDSAAYFCASYRGPNTEAFFGQGTRLTVV.

The chain is built from TRBV10-3 and TRBJ1-1; TRBD1 agrees at 8 bases. J lost 1 base, V lost 7 bases, and 8 bases had no gene match. The CDR3 has 15 residues. Looked up from germline, CDR1 is ENHRY and CDR2 is SYGVKD. CDR3 DNA sequence: TGTGCCATCAAAGGGGCCGGGACAGGGAACACTGAAGCTTTCTTT. This sequence encodes CAIKGAGTGNTEAFF.

The chain links TRBV27 to TRBJ2-2, with D possibly being TRBD2 (6 bases). Trimming left V 7 bases short and J 2 bases short, with 11 bases between. This CDR3 spans 14 amino acids. Germline values: CDR1 MNHEY, CDR2 SMNVEV (reference sequence). CDR3 coding DNA: TGTGCCAGCAAGCGGGCCTATAACACCGGGGAGCTGTTTTTT. As protein: CASKRAYNTGELFF.

This clone was recorded a few times. V and J are TRBV4-2 and TRBJ2-1; D is ambiguous. The CDR3 spans 11 residues. V lost 2 bases and J 8 bases, leaving 4 bases between the germline ends. The V gene's germline CDR1 is LGHNA and CDR2 YNFKEQ. Here the CDR3 reads CASSQRDEQFF. The CDR3, as DNA: TGTGCCAGCAGCCAAAGAGATGAGCAGTTCTTC.

V is TRBV29-1 and J is TRBJ2-7; D unclear. The germline V gene encodes CDR1 SQVTM and CDR2 ANQGSEA. Trimming pared 7 bases from V and 6 bases from J, leaving 10 bases between. The CDR3 is 10 residues long. The CDR3: CSAHGPEQYV. The DNA for the CDR3 is TGCAGCGCCCACGGTCCCGAGCAGTACGTC.

This clone turned up a few times. The chain joins TRBV24-1 to TRBJ2-2, with 16 bases lining up with TRBD2. The junction had 5 bases not matched to a gene; V was cut back by 4 bases and J by 7 bases. The CDR3 is made up of 17 amino acids. Germline V CDR1 and CDR2: KGHDR, SFDVKD. CDR3 in amino acids: CATSDPGLAGGRGELFF. Here the CDR3 DNA reads TGTGCCACCAGTGACCCGGGACTAGCGGGGGGGCGCGGGGAGCTGTTTTTT.

This sequence joins TRBV19 and TRBJ2-1, with 11 bases that match TRBD2. V lost 6 bases, J lost 0 bases, and 7 bases stayed unmatched. This CDR3 comprises 17 residues. In germline, CDR1 is LNHDA, CDR2 SQIVND (reference sequence). This CDR3 reads CASSLAGGPSSYNEQFF. The CDR3 DNA reads TGTGCCAGTAGCCTAGCGGGGGGCCCCAGCTCCTACAATGAGCAGTTCTTC.

The genes are TRBV7-2 and TRBJ2-1, with 7 bases lining up with TRBD1. The CDR3 totals 18 residues. Germline V gene lookup returns CDR1 SGHTA and CDR2 FQGNSA. Trimming at V came to 0 bases and at J to 2 bases, leaving 10 bases not matched to a gene. The CDR3 DNA follows: TGTGCCAGCAGCTTAGCCCTCGCACAGGGGTTACCCTACAATGAGCAGTTCTTC. This translates into CASSLALAQGLPYNEQFF.

The chain uses TRBV3-1 (or the pseudogene TRBV3-2) and TRBJ1-2; D may be TRBD1 (6 bases). Germline V gene data show CDR1 as LGHDT and CDR2 as YNNKEL (reference sequence). The CDR3 runs to 15 residues. V was cut by 3 bases and J by 5 bases, with 16 bases left in between. The CDR3 DNA reads TGTGCCAGCAGCCATAAGACAGGCCAGGGATATGGCTACACCTTC. Translating gives CASSHKTGQGYGYTF.

The J gene is TRBJ2-1, the V gene TRBV2, with 9 bases fitting TRBD1. Germline lookup yields CDR1 SNHLY and CDR2 FYNNEI. V was pared by 6 bases and J by 7 bases, with 4 bases of the junction left unmatched. The CDR3 spans 13 residues. The CDR3 bases are TGTGCCAGCAGGACAGGGGGGACGAATGAGCAGTTCTTC. It yields the protein CASRTGGTNEQFF.

In this sample, this clone turned up a few times. V is TRBV3-1 (or the pseudogene TRBV3-2) and J is TRBJ1-2; D is possibly TRBD1 (5 bases). Trimming removed 0 bases at V and 8 bases at J, with 16 bases between. CDR3 length: 15 amino acids. The germline V gene encodes CDR1 LGHDT and CDR2 YNNKEL (reference sequence). The CDR3 bases are TGTGCCAGCAGCCAAGATAGGATACCAGGGAACGGCTACACCTTC. Its protein product is CASSQDRIPGNGYTF.

The CDR3 nucleotides read TGTGCCAGCAGTCGGGGGTTCGCCGGGGAGCTGTTTTTT. Its protein product is CASSRGFAGELFF. The rearrangement uses TRBV2 and TRBJ2-2, with D possibly being TRBD2 (6 bases). V shed 5 bases and J shed 6 bases, with 10 bases lying between them. The CDR3 has 13 residues. Germline CDR1 reads SNHLY; CDR2 reads FYNNEI.

This clone was seen a handful of times. Distinct nucleotide sequences in the sample also encode this CDR3. The chain links TRBV3-1 (or the pseudogene TRBV3-2) to TRBJ1-5; D is unresolved. V was shortened by 1 base and J by 1 base, with 11 bases between the two germline ends. The length of the CDR3 is 16 residues. Germline CDR1 is LGHDT and CDR2 is YNNKEL (reference sequence). This CDR3 is CASSQGQVGSNQPQHF. The CDR3 nucleotides are TGTGCCAGCAGCCAAGGGCAGGTTGGGAGCAATCAGCCCCAGCATTTT.

This chain joins TRBV5-6 and TRBJ1-5; D uncertain. Germline V gene lookup returns CDR1 SGHDT and CDR2 YYEEEE. V lost 3 bases to trimming and J lost 1 base, with 11 bases between them. The length of the CDR3 is 15 residues. The CDR3 protein is CASSYGLRSNQPQHF. The CDR3, as DNA: TGTGCCAGCAGCTACGGTTTGCGGAGCAATCAGCCCCAGCATTTT.

On this clone: Sequence at one end of the junction differs from germline and may be a read error. The chain employs TRBV7-9 and TRBJ1-1, with TRBD1 as a possible D gene (5 bases). CDR1 and CDR2 from the germline V gene are SEHNR and FQNEAQ (reference sequence). This CDR3 has 13 amino acids. The DNA for the CDR3 is TGTGCCAGCAGCTTACTCCAGGGTCGGAGTGCTCTCTTT. Translation: CASSLLQGRSALF.

J is TRBJ2-7 and V is TRBV6-2 or TRBV6-3; 8 bases agree with TRBD1. J was trimmed by 2 bases and V by 4 bases; bases with no gene match: 4. Germline-derived CDR1 and CDR2 are MNHEY and SVGEGT. The CDR3 loop spans 14 amino acids. The CDR3 DNA reads TGTGCCAGCAGTTCCGGACAGGGTGCCTACGAGCAGTACGTC. Translating gives CASSSGQGAYEQYV.

V gene TRBV5-1 combines with J gene TRBJ1-2; TRBD1 matches 8 bases. The CDR3 runs 18 residues. V gave up 0 bases and J gave up 3 bases; unmatched junction bases: 13. From germline, CDR1 is SGHRS and CDR2 YFSETQ. The CDR3 DNA is TGCGCCAGCAGCTTGGTATTGGGGACAGGAGAGCTAGACTATGGCTACACCTTC. Translating gives CASSLVLGTGELDYGYTF.

This sequence joins TRBV4-3 and TRBJ1-2; the match to TRBD1 covers 7 bases. Germline assignment: CDR1 LGHNA and CDR2 YSLEER. The V gene end was trimmed by 3 bases and the J gene end by 6 bases; junction bases not matched to a gene: 10. The CDR3 loop spans 15 amino acids. CDR3 bases: TGCGCCAGCAGCCAGAATATAGGGGGCTCGAATGGCTACACCTTC. Its protein product is CASSQNIGGSNGYTF.